This T cell receptor (beta chain) was observed in a study of blood T cell repertoires in COVID-19 (dated by TCRdb to the early 2020s). For the study in its entirety: Collaborator samples came from the United States, Italy and Spain and covered acute and convalescent phases of COVID-19. The material from the prospective study consisted of cDNA or gDNA derived from T cells, B-cell-depleted T cells, or PBMCs. Subjects who had been exposed to COVID-19, were actively infected with it, or had recovered from it provided the deeply sampled blood TCRbeta repertoires that made up the dataset. The repertoires were made available in a free public database intended to serve as a resource for research on the immune response to SARS-CoV-2. The samples were drawn from the first 160 participants of the ongoing ImmuneRACE study and from over a thousand subjects provided by 6 global collaborators. Nearly every sample came with metadata listing a de-identified subject ID, COVID-19 status, age in years and sex. Where available, HLA class I and class II types were obtained from metadata supplied by the sample provider rather than from assay-based typing. Findings and caveats that apply to the study as a whole: How much clinical and demographic metadata was included differed by source and by participant, and the metadata was provided uncurated.

In the germline V gene, CDR1 corresponds to MNHEY and CDR2 to SVGAGI. Reading from cysteine to phenylalanine, the CDR3 counts 14 amino acids. The retained sequence is limited to the CDR3, 42 bases, with the frame set at the first base. Trimmed from V: 8 bases; trimmed from J: 2 bases; junction bases lacking a gene match: 8. Whole blood was collected in K2EDTA tubes by collaborating institutions according to the institutions' own protocols. For TCRbeta analysis, collaborator samples were shipped as frozen whole blood, as isolated PBMCs, or as DNA extracted from either sample type. TCRbeta CDR3 regions were amplified from genomic DNA using the immunoSEQ Assay, a bias-controlled multiplex PCR. As for how the authors treated the data: The number of nucleated cells in each sample was estimated from the amplification of reference gene primers within the assay. To quantify the absolute abundance of each unique TCRbeta CDR3 rearrangement, sequence reads were collapsed and filtered. For each sample, productive Simpson clonality was calculated by taking the square root of Simpson's diversity index across productive rearrangements. Drawn from immuneACCESS, this table holds only the in-frame rearrangements with V and J called that TCRdb kept. Clones are partly lost; checked studies trace under half to an unresolved V gene and leave the rest unexplained. From that table come the V and J calls and clone size; the DNA was used to work out D and trimming. Recorded for this sample are 40,000 to 60,000 clones; roughly nine tenths of them occurred a single time. The top ten constitute almost 4% of the sample.

Comments on this clone: Its antigen target is currently unknown. No clone much larger than this one lies a single base away; base qualities are absent.

The TCR was taken from a human donor in a cohort sampled during active COVID-19. The sequenced material came from peripheral blood. The chain is made from TRBV6-5 and TRBJ2-7; 8 junctional bases match TRBD1. The CDR3 protein is CASGKETGAYEQYF. The nucleotides are TGTGCCAGCGGGAAAGAGACAGGGGCCTACGAGCAGTACTTC.